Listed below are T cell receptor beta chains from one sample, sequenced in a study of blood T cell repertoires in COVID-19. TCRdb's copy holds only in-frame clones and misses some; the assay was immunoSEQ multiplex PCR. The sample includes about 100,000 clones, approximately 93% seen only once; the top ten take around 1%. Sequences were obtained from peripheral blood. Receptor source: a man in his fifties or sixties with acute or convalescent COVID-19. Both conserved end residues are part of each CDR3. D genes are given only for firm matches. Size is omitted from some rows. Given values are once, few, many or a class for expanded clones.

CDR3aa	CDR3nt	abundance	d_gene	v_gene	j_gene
CAWSVLGGVADTQYF	TGTGCCTGGAGTGTACTCGGGGGAGTAGCAGATACGCAGTATTTT	NA	NA	TRBV30	TRBJ2-3
CASSLVGQGADTEAFF	TGTGCCAGCAGTTTAGTAGGACAGGGGGCAGACACTGAAGCTTTCTTT	NA	TRBD1	TRBV28	TRBJ1-1
CASSLRGAGSEAFF	TGTGCCAGCAGCTTACGAGGGGCGGGGTCGGAAGCTTTCTTT	NA	NA	TRBV5-4	TRBJ1-1
CSVRTGPTDTQYF	TGCAGCGTGAGGACAGGGCCCACAGATACGCAGTATTTT	NA	TRBD1	TRBV29-1	TRBJ2-3
CATSDSGDPSNYGYTF	TGTGCCACCAGTGATTCGGGGGACCCATCTAACTATGGCTACACCTTC	NA	NA	TRBV24-1	TRBJ1-2
CASRDRANEKLFF	TGTGCCAGCAGGGACAGGGCTAATGAAAAACTGTTTTTT	NA	TRBD1	TRBV27	TRBJ1-4
CASKVVGGGFTEAFF	TGTGCCAGCAAAGTAGTAGGGGGGGGCTTCACTGAAGCTTTCTTT	NA	NA	TRBV6-5	TRBJ1-1
CAIGRDKQETQYF	TGTGCCATCGGACGGGACAAACAAGAGACCCAGTACTTC	NA	NA	TRBV10-3	TRBJ2-5
CASTSPTDTQYF	TGTGCCAGCACTAGCCCCACAGATACGCAGTATTTT	NA	NA	TRBV28	TRBJ2-3
CSAKQVDGYTF	TGCAGTGCTAAACAGGTCGATGGCTACACCTTC	NA	NA	TRBV20-1	TRBJ1-2
CASSHAAGGWGELFF	TGTGCCAGCAGCCATGCGGCGGGAGGATGGGGGGAGCTGTTTTTT	NA	TRBD2	TRBV28	TRBJ2-2
CASSLAQGITDTQYF	TGTGCCAGCAGCTTGGCCCAGGGAATCACAGATACGCAGTATTTT	NA	NA	TRBV5-4	TRBJ2-3
CASSLSGTYSPIMNEQFF	TGTGCCAGTAGTCTTTCCGGGACTTACTCCCCTATAATGAATGAGCAGTTCTTC	few	NA	TRBV19	TRBJ2-1
CASSELGREGQPQHF	TGTGCCAGCAGTGAACTGGGCAGGGAGGGACAGCCCCAGCATTTT	NA	NA	TRBV6-1	TRBJ1-5
CASSLGQENTEAFF	TGCGCCAGCAGCTTGGGCCAGGAGAACACTGAAGCTTTCTTT	NA	NA	TRBV5-1	TRBJ1-1
CATSRDQGEQYF	TGTGCCACCAGCAGAGATCAGGGGGAGCAGTACTTC	NA	NA	TRBV15	TRBJ2-7
CASSEGSGNINEQFF	TGTGCCAGCAGTGAAGGGAGCGGGAATATCAATGAGCAGTTCTTC	NA	TRBD2	TRBV6-1	TRBJ2-1
CASSLGPGETQYF	TGTGCCAGCAGTTTAGGTCCGGGGGAGACCCAGTACTTC	NA	NA	TRBV12-3/TRBV12-4	TRBJ2-5
CASSPGGLAGTHEQFF	TGTGCCAGCAGCCCGGGGGGACTAGCGGGAACCCATGAGCAGTTCTTC	NA	TRBD2	TRBV5-4	TRBJ2-1
CASSLGQISTDTQYF	TGTGCCAGCAGCTTGGGTCAGATTAGCACAGATACGCAGTATTTT	NA	NA	TRBV5-4	TRBJ2-3
CASSLSAGGSAEQYF	TGTGCCAGCAGTTTATCGGCAGGGGGGTCAGCCGAGCAGTACTTC	NA	NA	TRBV28	TRBJ2-7
CASSLVTSGTRTDTQYF	TGCGCCAGCAGCTTGGTTACTAGCGGGACCCGCACAGATACGCAGTATTTT	NA	TRBD2	TRBV5-1	TRBJ2-3
CASSRQGVGSPLHF	TGTGCCAGCAGCCGGCAGGGTGTGGGATCACCCCTCCACTTT	NA	NA	TRBV5-5	TRBJ1-6
CASSSNRLAGDEQFF	TGTGCCAGCAGCTCGAATAGACTAGCGGGAGACGAGCAGTTCTTC	NA	TRBD2	TRBV11-2	TRBJ2-1
CASSSHRDGGSYTF	TGTGCCAGCAGTTCACACCGGGACGGGGGGAGCTACACCTTC	NA	NA	TRBV28	TRBJ1-2
CSASSPREGLAGTWEQETQYF	TGCAGTGCTAGTTCGCCCAGAGAGGGACTAGCGGGTACTTGGGAACAAGAGACCCAGTACTTC	NA	TRBD2	TRBV20-1	TRBJ2-5
CASSLSTATKETQYF	TGTGCCAGCAGTTTATCGACAGCTACGAAAGAGACCCAGTACTTC	once	NA	TRBV28	TRBJ2-5
CASSPQGQGVDEQYF	TGCGCCAGCAGCCCCCAGGGACAGGGTGTGGACGAGCAGTACTTC	NA	TRBD1	TRBV5-1	TRBJ2-7
CASSFGAGENTGELFF	TGTGCCAGCAGCTTCGGGGCAGGGGAGAACACCGGGGAGCTGTTTTTT	NA	NA	TRBV5-4	TRBJ2-2
CASNLGTRDTGELFF	TGTGCCAGCAATTTAGGGACTAGGGACACCGGGGAGCTGTTTTTT	once	TRBD2	TRBV28	TRBJ2-2
CASSRNRGPQETQYF	TGTGCCAGCTCACGGAACAGGGGCCCACAAGAGACCCAGTACTTC	NA	TRBD1	TRBV18	TRBJ2-5
CASSSSVSSYNEQFF	TGTGCCAGCAGTTCTAGTGTCTCCTCCTACAATGAGCAGTTCTTC	NA	NA	TRBV6-5	TRBJ2-1
CASSLGQMNTEAFF	TGTGCCAGCAGCTTAGGACAGATGAACACTGAAGCTTTCTTT	once	NA	TRBV7-9	TRBJ1-1
CASSAPGLGGYTF	TGTGCCAGCAGTGCGCCGGGACTGGGGGGCTACACCTTC	NA	NA	TRBV12-3/TRBV12-4	TRBJ1-2
CASSESGGESYEQYF	TGTGCCAGCAGTGAATCAGGCGGGGAGTCCTACGAGCAGTACTTC	few	NA	TRBV6-1	TRBJ2-7
CASNRGGPYEKLFF	TGTGCCAGCAATCGGGGGGGGCCTTATGAAAAACTGTTTTTT	NA	NA	TRBV28	TRBJ1-4
CSVERLGLAQQETQYF	TGCAGCGTTGAAAGGTTGGGACTAGCGCAACAAGAGACCCAGTACTTC	NA	TRBD2	TRBV29-1	TRBJ2-5